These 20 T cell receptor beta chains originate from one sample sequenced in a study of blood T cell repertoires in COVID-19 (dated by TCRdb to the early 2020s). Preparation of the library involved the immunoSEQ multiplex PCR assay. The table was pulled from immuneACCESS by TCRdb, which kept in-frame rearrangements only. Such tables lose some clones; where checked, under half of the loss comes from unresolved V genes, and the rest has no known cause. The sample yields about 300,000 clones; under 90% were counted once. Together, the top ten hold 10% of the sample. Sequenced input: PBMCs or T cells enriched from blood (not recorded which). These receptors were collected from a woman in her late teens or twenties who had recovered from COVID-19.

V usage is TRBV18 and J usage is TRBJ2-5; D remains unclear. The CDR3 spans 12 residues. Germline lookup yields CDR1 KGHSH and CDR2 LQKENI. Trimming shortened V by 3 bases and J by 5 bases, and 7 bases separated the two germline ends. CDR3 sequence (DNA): TGTGCCAGCTCACCGATAGTGGAGACCCAGTACTTC. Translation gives CASSPIVETQYF.

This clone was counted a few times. The CDR3 sequence is CASSRRQGHGYTF. Written as DNA, the CDR3 is TGTGCCAGTAGTAGGCGGCAGGGGCATGGCTACACCTTC. The rearrangement joins TRBV19 to TRBJ1-2, with D possibly being TRBD1 (6 bases). V was trimmed by 4 bases and J by 6 bases, leaving 12 bases between them. Per germline, CDR1 LNHDA and CDR2 SQIVND (reference sequence). The CDR3 loop spans 13 amino acids.

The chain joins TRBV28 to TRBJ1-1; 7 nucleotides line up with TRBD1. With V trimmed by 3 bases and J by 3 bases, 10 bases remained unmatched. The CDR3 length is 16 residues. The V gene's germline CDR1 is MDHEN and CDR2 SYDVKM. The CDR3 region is CASSFWAQGVDTEAFF. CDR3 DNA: TGTGCCAGCAGTTTTTGGGCCCAGGGGGTGGACACTGAAGCTTTCTTT.

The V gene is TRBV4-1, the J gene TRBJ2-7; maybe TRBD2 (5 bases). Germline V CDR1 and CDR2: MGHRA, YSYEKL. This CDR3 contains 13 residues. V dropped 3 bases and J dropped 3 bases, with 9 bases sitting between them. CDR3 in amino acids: CASSHPGNYEQYF. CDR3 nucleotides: TGCGCCAGCAGCCATCCCGGGAACTACGAGCAGTACTTC.

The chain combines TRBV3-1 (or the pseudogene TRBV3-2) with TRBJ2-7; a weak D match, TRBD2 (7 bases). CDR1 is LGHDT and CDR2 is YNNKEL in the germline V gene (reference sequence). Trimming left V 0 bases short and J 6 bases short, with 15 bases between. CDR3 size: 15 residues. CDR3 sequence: CASSQDGGATVEQYF. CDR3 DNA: TGTGCCAGCAGCCAAGATGGGGGGGCCACTGTCGAGCAGTACTTC.

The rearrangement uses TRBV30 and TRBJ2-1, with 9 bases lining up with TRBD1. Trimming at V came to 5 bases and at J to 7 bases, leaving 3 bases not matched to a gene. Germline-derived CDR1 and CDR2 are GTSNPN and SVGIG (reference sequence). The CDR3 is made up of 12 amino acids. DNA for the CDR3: TGTGCCTGGGGACAGGGGAGTAATGAGCAGTTCTTC. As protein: CAWGQGSNEQFF.

The CDR3 loop is CASSPPGTPVYEQYF. The CDR3 DNA reads TGTGCCAGCAGTCCCCCCGGGACTCCAGTCTACGAGCAGTACTTC. The chain carries TRBV28 and TRBJ2-7, with D perhaps TRBD2 (6 bases). The CDR3 has 15 residues. Trimming removed 5 bases from V and 3 bases from J, with 17 bases in between. Germline CDR1 MDHEN, CDR2 SYDVKM.

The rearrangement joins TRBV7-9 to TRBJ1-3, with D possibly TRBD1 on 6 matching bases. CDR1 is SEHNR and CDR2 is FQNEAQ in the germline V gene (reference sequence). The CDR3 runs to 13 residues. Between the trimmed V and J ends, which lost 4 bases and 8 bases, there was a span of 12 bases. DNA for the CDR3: TGTGCCAGCAGCTCACAGGGTTATCACACCATATATTTT. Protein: CASSSQGYHTIYF.

The CDR3 is CASRVSGGGPLHF. CDR3 DNA: TGTGCCAGTAGAGTAAGTGGGGGGGGACCCCTCCACTTT. The chain recombines TRBV19 with TRBJ1-6; tentatively, D is TRBD1 (5 bases). The length of the CDR3 is 13 residues. Germline V gives CDR1 LNHDA, CDR2 SQIVND (reference sequence). Trimming cost V 6 bases and J 12 bases, with 15 bases left between them.

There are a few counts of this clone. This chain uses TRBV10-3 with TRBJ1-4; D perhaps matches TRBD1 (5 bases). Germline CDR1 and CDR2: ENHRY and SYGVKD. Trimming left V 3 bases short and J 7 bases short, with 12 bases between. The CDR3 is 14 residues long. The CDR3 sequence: CAISDRVTSEKLFF. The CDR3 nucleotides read TGTGCCATCAGTGACAGGGTCACGAGTGAAAAACTGTTTTTT.

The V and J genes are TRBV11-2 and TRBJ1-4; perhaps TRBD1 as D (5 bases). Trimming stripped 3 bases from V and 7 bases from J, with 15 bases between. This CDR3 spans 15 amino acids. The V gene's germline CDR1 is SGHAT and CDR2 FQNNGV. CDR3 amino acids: CASSFGQGDLEKLFF. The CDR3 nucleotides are TGTGCCAGCAGCTTCGGGCAGGGCGACCTTGAAAAACTGTTTTTT. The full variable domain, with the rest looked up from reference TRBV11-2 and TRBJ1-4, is EAGVAQSPRYKIIEKRQSVAFWCNPISGHATLYWYQQILGQGPKLLIQFQNNGVVDDSQLPKDRFSAERLKGVDSTLKIQPAKLEDSAVYLCASSFGQGDLEKLFFGSGTQLSVL.

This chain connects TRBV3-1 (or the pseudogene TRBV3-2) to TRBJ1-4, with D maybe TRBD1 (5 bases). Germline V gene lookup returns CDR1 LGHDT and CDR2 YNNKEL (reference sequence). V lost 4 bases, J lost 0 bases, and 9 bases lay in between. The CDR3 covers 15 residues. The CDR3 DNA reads TGTGCCAGCAGCCGCCAAGGGGCAACTAATGAAAAACTGTTTTTT. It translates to CASSRQGATNEKLFF.

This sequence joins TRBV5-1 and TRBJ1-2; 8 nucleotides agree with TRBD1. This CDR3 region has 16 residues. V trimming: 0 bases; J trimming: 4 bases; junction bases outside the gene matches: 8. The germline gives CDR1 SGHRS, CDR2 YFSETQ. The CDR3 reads CASSLAGLQGGYGYTF. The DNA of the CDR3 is TGCGCCAGCAGCTTGGCCGGGTTACAGGGGGGCTATGGCTACACCTTC.

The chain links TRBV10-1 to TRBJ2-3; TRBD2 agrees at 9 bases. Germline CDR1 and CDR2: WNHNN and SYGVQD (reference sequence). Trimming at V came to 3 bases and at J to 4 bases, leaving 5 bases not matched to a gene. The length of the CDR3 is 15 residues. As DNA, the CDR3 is TGCGCCAGCAGTGACCCTAGCGGGGTCCCAGATACGCAGTATTTT. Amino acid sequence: CASSDPSGVPDTQYF.

CDR3 protein: CASSLNVGGQETQYF. In DNA form, the CDR3 reads TGTGCCAGCAGCTTAAATGTGGGGGGGCAAGAGACCCAGTACTTC. The chain employs TRBV7-3 and TRBJ2-5, with 7 bases that match TRBD2. After removal of 1 base from V and 2 bases from J, the junction contained 4 bases not matched to a gene. The CDR3 has 15 residues. Germline V lookup: CDR1 SGHTA, CDR2 FQGTGA.

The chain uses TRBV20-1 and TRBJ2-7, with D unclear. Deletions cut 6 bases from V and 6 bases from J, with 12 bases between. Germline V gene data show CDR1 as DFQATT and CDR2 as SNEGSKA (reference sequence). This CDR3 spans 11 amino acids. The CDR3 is CSASERGEQYF. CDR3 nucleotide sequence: TGCAGTGCCTCTGAGCGCGGCGAGCAGTACTTC.

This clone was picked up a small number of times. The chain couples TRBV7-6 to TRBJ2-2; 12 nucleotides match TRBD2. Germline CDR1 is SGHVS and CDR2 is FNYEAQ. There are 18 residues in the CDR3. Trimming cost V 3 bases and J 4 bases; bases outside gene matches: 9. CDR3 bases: TGTGCCAGCAGCTTGTCCCTAGCGGGGGGGCGAGGCACCGGGGAGCTGTTTTTT. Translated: CASSLSLAGGRGTGELFF.

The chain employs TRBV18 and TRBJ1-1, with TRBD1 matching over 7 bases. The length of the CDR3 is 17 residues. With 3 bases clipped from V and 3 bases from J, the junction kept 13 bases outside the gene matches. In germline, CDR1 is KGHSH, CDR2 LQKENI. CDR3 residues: CASSPRRQGGGDTEAFF. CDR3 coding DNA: TGTGCCAGCTCACCTCGACGACAGGGTGGAGGGGACACTGAAGCTTTCTTT.

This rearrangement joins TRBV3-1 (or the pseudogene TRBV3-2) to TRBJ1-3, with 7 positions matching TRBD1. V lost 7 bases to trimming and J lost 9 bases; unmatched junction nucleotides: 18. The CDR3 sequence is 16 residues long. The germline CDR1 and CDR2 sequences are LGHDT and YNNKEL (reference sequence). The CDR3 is CASKDRRSSIGGTIYF. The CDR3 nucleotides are TGTGCCAGCAAGGACAGGAGATCCTCAATTGGCGGCACCATATATTTT.

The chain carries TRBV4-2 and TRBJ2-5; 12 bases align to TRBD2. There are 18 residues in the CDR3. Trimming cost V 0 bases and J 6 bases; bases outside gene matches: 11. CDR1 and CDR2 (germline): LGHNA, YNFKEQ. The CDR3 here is CASSQDELAGGKLKTQYF. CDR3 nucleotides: TGTGCCAGCAGCCAAGATGAACTAGCGGGAGGCAAATTAAAGACCCAGTACTTC.